The 21 T cell receptor beta chains in this list originate from one sample, sequenced in a study of cytomegalovirus exposure and HLA in healthy donors. It was with 60 Vbeta and 13 Jbeta primers that the PCR ran. Measured with immunoSEQ multiplex PCR; TCRdb has only the in-frame clones, and not every one. Found here are some 130,000 clones, more than 9.5% of them singletons; the top ten hold under 2%. Sequencing was done on a sample of PBMCs. These receptors all come from a middle-aged man in good health and CMV-seronegative.

The rearrangement uses TRBV20-1 and TRBJ2-3, with D unresolved. Germline-derived CDR1 and CDR2 are DFQATT and SNEGSKA (reference sequence). This CDR3 has 11 residues. Trimming took off 3 bases at V and 6 bases at J, with 7 bases between the two ends. This chain's CDR3 is CSASPRDTQYF. In DNA, the CDR3 is TGCAGTGCTAGCCCCAGGGATACGCAGTATTTT.

This clone was picked up a small number of times. The V gene is TRBV18, the J gene TRBJ1-5, with D possibly matching TRBD1 (6 bases). The CDR3 has 17 residues. Germline V lookup: CDR1 KGHSH, CDR2 LQKENI. V shed 2 bases and J shed 0 bases, with 14 bases lying between them. The CDR3 region is CASSPSGTLHSNQPQHF. DNA of the CDR3: TGTGCCAGCTCACCAAGCGGGACACTGCATAGCAATCAGCCCCAGCATTTT.

This clone was seen only a few times. This chain connects TRBV15 to TRBJ2-1; the D gene is possibly TRBD2 (5 bases). This CDR3 has 14 amino acids. Per the germline V gene, CDR1 is LNHNV and CDR2 is YYDKDF (reference sequence). Between the trimmed V and J ends, which lost 5 bases and 4 bases, there was a span of 12 bases. This CDR3 reads CATSVTRTYNEQFF. The CDR3 coding sequence is TGTGCCACCAGCGTTACACGGACTTACAATGAGCAGTTCTTC.

This clone has a handful of counts. The chain has TRBV27 and TRBJ2-5; TRBD2 is a possible D gene (5 bases). There are 15 residues in the CDR3. The V gene's germline CDR1 is MNHEY and CDR2 SMNVEV (reference sequence). Trimming shortened V by 4 bases and J by 1 base, and 13 bases separated the two germline ends. As DNA, the CDR3 is TGTGCCAGCAGTTCCCGGACTGTTTCCCAAGAGACCCAGTACTTC. Protein: CASSSRTVSQETQYF.

The V gene is TRBV5-1, the J gene TRBJ2-1, with 14 bases identical to TRBD2. CDR3 length: 15 residues. Germline assignment: CDR1 SGHRS and CDR2 YFSETQ. V was clipped by 3 bases and J by 6 bases; unmatched bases: 2. The CDR3 loop is CASSSTSGRVNEQFF. The CDR3 region has the DNA TGCGCCAGCAGCTCGACTAGCGGGAGGGTCAATGAGCAGTTCTTC.

The chain couples TRBV18 to TRBJ1-4, with 10 positions matching TRBD1. Germline values: CDR1 KGHSH, CDR2 LQKENI. V gave up 3 bases and J gave up 4 bases; unmatched junction bases: 5. The CDR3 extends over 16 amino acids. CDR3 amino acids: CASSPNRDRGNEKLFF. CDR3 nucleotide sequence: TGTGCCAGCTCACCGAACCGGGACAGGGGTAATGAAAAACTGTTTTTT.

The chain is built from TRBV7-9 and TRBJ2-5; 10 bases fit TRBD2. Germline-derived CDR1 and CDR2 are SEHNR and FQNEAQ (reference sequence). With 8 bases clipped from V and 5 bases from J, the junction kept 11 bases outside the gene matches. The CDR3 totals 15 residues. The CDR3: CASGQRAAGGETQYF. The DNA for the CDR3 is TGTGCCAGCGGGCAGAGGGCAGCGGGAGGGGAGACCCAGTACTTC.

V usage is TRBV30 and J usage is TRBJ1-4; no clear D gene. CDR1 is GTSNPN, CDR2 SVGIG, per germline (reference sequence). Trimming pared 3 bases from V and 0 bases from J, leaving 5 bases between. This CDR3 is 13 amino acids long. Written as DNA, the CDR3 is TGTGCCTGGAGGGGCGCAACTAATGAAAAACTGTTTTTT. Its translation is CAWRGATNEKLFF.

This clone has only a few counts. The junction departs from germline at one end; a sequencing error may be responsible. V is TRBV27 and J is TRBJ1-2, with a weak D call TRBD1 (6 bases). The length of the CDR3 is 17 residues. Germline CDR1 reads MNHEY; CDR2 reads SMNVEV (reference sequence). In nucleotides, the CDR3 is TGTGCCAGCAGTTTACGGCAGGGGATGTTAGCTAACTATGGCTACCCCTTC. Translating gives CASSLRQGMLANYGYPF.

The chain joins TRBV2 to TRBJ2-5; a possible D gene is TRBD1 (5 bases). Trimming stripped 5 bases from V and 7 bases from J, with 11 bases between. CDR3 size: 12 residues. CDR1 and CDR2 (germline): SNHLY, FYNNEI. CDR3 loop: CASSSTVGTQYF. CDR3 DNA: TGTGCCAGCAGTTCGACAGTGGGGACCCAGTACTTC.

This clone was observed a few times. The genes are TRBV6-1 and TRBJ1-2; D gene unclear. Germline V lookup: CDR1 MNHNS, CDR2 SASEGT. The CDR3 consists of 14 residues. The V end was cut by 1 base, the J end by 2 bases, with 8 bases between. In DNA form, the CDR3 reads TGTGCCAGCAGTGAAGGGTGGGCAAACTATGGCTACACCTTC. Its translation is CASSEGWANYGYTF.

The rearrangement uses TRBV7-2 and TRBJ1-2; unclear D gene. The CDR3 consists of 13 residues. Trimming shortened V by 5 bases and J by 7 bases, and 14 bases separated the two germline ends. Germline V gene lookup returns CDR1 SGHTA and CDR2 FQGNSA. CDR3 protein: CASSPRLRGGYTF. The CDR3 DNA reads TGTGCCAGCAGCCCCCGTCTACGGGGTGGCTACACCTTC.

The table lists this clone with a few counts. The chain uses TRBV5-5 and TRBJ1-3, with 8 bases identical to TRBD1. The J segment lost 0 bases and the V segment lost 4 bases, leaving 6 bases of the junction unmatched. Per germline, CDR1 SGHKS and CDR2 YYEKEE (reference sequence). This CDR3 has 16 residues. The DNA for the CDR3 is TGTGCCAGCAGCCCAGGACAGGGCCACTCTGGAAACACCATATATTTT. Protein sequence: CASSPGQGHSGNTIYF.

This clone has only a few counts. J is TRBJ2-1 and V is TRBV6-1, with 8 bases identical to TRBD1. This CDR3 spans 14 amino acids. Per the germline V gene, CDR1 is MNHNS and CDR2 is SASEGT. J was trimmed by 4 bases and V by 1 base; bases with no gene match: 0. The CDR3 region has the DNA TGTGCCAGCAGTGAAGGACAGGGGTACAATGAGCAGTTCTTC. Translation: CASSEGQGYNEQFF.

This chain uses TRBV18 with TRBJ1-1; D ambiguous. The V end lost 3 bases, the J end lost 1 base, and 6 bases lay between the germline ends. Germline V CDR1 and CDR2: KGHSH, LQKENI. The CDR3 consists of 13 residues. CDR3 DNA: TGTGCCAGCTCACCTCAGGAGAACACTGAAGCTTTCTTT. It yields the protein CASSPQENTEAFF.

The CDR3 coding sequence is TGCAGCGTCGGAGGGACAGGGGTTAATGAAAAACTGTTTTTT. Translated: CSVGGTGVNEKLFF. The V call is TRBV29-1, the J call TRBJ1-4, with 10 bases aligning to TRBD1. After removal of 6 bases from V and 4 bases from J, the junction contained 5 bases not matched to a gene. CDR3 length: 14 residues. CDR1 and CDR2 (germline): SQVTM, ANQGSEA.

The chain recombines TRBV29-1 with TRBJ1-4; 8 bases match TRBD1. Germline CDR1 reads SQVTM; CDR2 reads ANQGSEA. Trimming removed 7 bases from V and 7 bases from J; junction bases left unmatched: 8. The CDR3 has 13 residues. The CDR3 sequence is CSARQGSSEKLFF. DNA for the CDR3: TGCAGCGCTAGACAGGGGAGCAGTGAAAAACTGTTTTTT.

A few counts support this clone. This chain links TRBV5-5 with TRBJ1-5; unclear D gene. The CDR3 is 15 amino acids. The V end was cut by 2 bases, the J end by 0 bases, with 9 bases between. From germline, CDR1 is SGHKS and CDR2 YYEKEE (reference sequence). The chain's CDR3 is CASSLTTVSNQPQHF. In DNA, the CDR3 is TGTGCCAGCAGCTTAACAACAGTTAGCAATCAGCCCCAGCATTTT. Together with reference TRBV5-5 and TRBJ1-5, the CDR3 gives the full variable domain: DAGVTQSPTHLIKTRGQQVTLRCSPISGHKSVSWYQQVLGQGPQFIFQYYEKEERGRGNFPDRFSARQFPNYSSELNVNALLLGDSALYLCASSLTTVSNQPQHFGDGTRLSIL.

The table lists this clone with a few counts. This sequence joins TRBV25-1 and TRBJ2-5; weak D call: TRBD1 (6 bases). Germline V gene lookup returns CDR1 MGHDK and CDR2 SYGVNS. The CDR3 contains 11 residues. Trimming took 4 bases from V and 9 from J, leaving 9 bases between them. DNA for the CDR3: TGTGCCAGCAGTGCCGCAGGGGCCCAGTACTTC. Protein product: CASSAAGAQYF. The full variable domain, in which reference TRBV25-1 and TRBJ2-5 provide the parts outside the CDR3, is EADIYQTPRYLVIGTGKKITLECSQTMGHDKMYWYQQDPGMELHLIHYSYGVNSTEKGDLSSESTVSRIRTEHFPLTLESARPSHTSQYLCASSAAGAQYFGPGTRLLVL.

This clone has only a few counts. Additional DNA sequences in this sample encode the identical CDR3. CDR3 sequence reads: CASSLYRGAGGPGELFF. CDR3 nucleotides: TGTGCCAGCAGCTTGTACCGCGGAGCGGGAGGACCCGGGGAGCTGTTTTTT. V gene TRBV5-4 combines with J gene TRBJ2-2; 9 nucleotides align to TRBD2. The CDR3 runs to 17 residues. Germline-derived CDR1 and CDR2 are SGHNT and YYREEE (reference sequence). V lost 1 base, J lost 6 bases, and 10 bases stayed unmatched. Complete variable domain (other parts from reference TRBV5-4 and TRBJ2-2): ETGVTQSPTHLIKTRGQQVTLRCSSQSGHNTVSWYQQALGQGPQFIFQYYREEENGRGNFPPRFSGLQFPNYSSELNVNALELDDSALYLCASSLYRGAGGPGELFFGEGSRLTVL.

This clone was counted between two and nine times. V is TRBV11-1 and J is TRBJ2-2, with D maybe TRBD1 (6 bases). The CDR3 sequence is 16 residues long. Germline V gives CDR1 SGHAT, CDR2 FQDESV (reference sequence). Trimming left V 5 bases short and J 4 bases short, with 17 bases between. The CDR3 reads CASSGRSGGATGELFF. As DNA, the CDR3 is TGTGCCAGCAGCGGACGCTCTGGGGGCGCCACCGGGGAGCTGTTTTTT.